This T cell receptor (beta chain) was recovered during a study of radiotherapy plus CTLA-4 blockade in lung cancer. Focal radiation plus CTLA-4 blockade with ipilimumab was given to patients with chemo-refractory metastatic non-small-cell lung cancer. The CDR3 totals 14 residues. Germline loops: CDR1 SGHDN, CDR2 FVKESK. Only in-frame clones appear in the TCRdb table, and some are missing; sequencing was by immunoSEQ multiplex PCR. The sample comprises 55,000 to 65,000 clones, 76% of which are singletons, and 2.9% rests with the top ten. The receptor comes from a human donor with non-small cell lung cancer who had a complete response to radiotherapy plus ipilimumab. The chain combines TRBV14 with TRBJ2-5; no clear D gene. The end of the DNA aligns better with TRBJ2-7, so the J call may be wrong. The material sequenced was peripheral blood, taken from a patient treated with radiotherapy plus ipilimumab. For the CDR3, the DNA is TGTGCCAGCAGCCAAGTTCAGGTGGTGGGCGAGCAGTACTTC. It yields the protein CASSQVQVVGEQYF.